These 11 T cell receptor beta chains came from one sample sequenced in a study of blood T cells in healthy people across ages. Sample-barcoded 5' priming and a J-beta primer mix drove a second PCR of about 6 to 12 cycles. TCRdb processed the 5' RACE reads anew with MiXCR; each CDR3 protein has one entry. The data hold about 1,500,000 distinct CDR3 sequences, with 28% observed a single time. Sequencing was carried out using blood. All receptors come from a woman under 40 in good health.

This clonotype was detected a few times. The chain joins TRBV20-1 to TRBJ2-7, with 8 bases matching TRBD1. This CDR3 is 14 amino acids long. V lost 3 bases to trimming and J lost 4 bases; unmatched junction nucleotides: 8. Germline CDR1 and CDR2: DFQATT and SNEGSKA (reference sequence). The CDR3, as DNA: TGCAGTGCTAGCACGCCGGACAGGGAGTACGAGCAGTACTTC. Translated: CSASTPDREYEQYF.

About this clonotype: Possible read error: a much larger clone is one base away. This chain links TRBV20-1 with TRBJ2-1; TRBD2 might be the D (6 bases). The CDR3 is 14 residues long. Germline V lookup: CDR1 DFQATT, CDR2 SNEGSKA (reference sequence). V lost 6 bases to trimming and J lost 0 bases, with 12 bases between them. The CDR3 reads CSARGTTSYNEQFF. The CDR3 coding sequence is TGCAGTGCGCGGGGTACCACCTCCTACAATGAGCAGTTCTTC.

This chain links TRBV3-1 with TRBJ2-7; D possibly corresponds to TRBD2 (6 bases). The CDR3 covers 13 residues. V was trimmed by 1 base and J by 7 bases, leaving 11 bases between them. The V gene's germline CDR1 is LGHDT and CDR2 YNNKEL (reference sequence). The CDR3 coding sequence is TGTGCCAGCAGCCAAGCGGCGGGGCTAGAGCAGTACTTC. Translating it yields CASSQAAGLEQYF.

This clonotype came up many times. V usage is TRBV6-4 and J usage is TRBJ2-3; 10 bases are shared with TRBD2. With V trimmed by 2 bases and J by 4 bases, 6 bases remained unmatched. The CDR3 runs to 16 residues. Germline lookup yields CDR1 MRHNA and CDR2 SNTAGT. CDR3 region: CASSDASGGAADTQYF. The CDR3 DNA is TGTGCCAGCAGTGACGCGAGCGGGGGGGCCGCAGATACGCAGTATTTT.

The chain carries TRBV28 and TRBJ2-3; D gene ambiguous. This CDR3 comprises 13 residues. Germline values: CDR1 MDHEN, CDR2 SYDVKM. Trimming cost V 3 bases and J 5 bases, with 9 bases left between them. The CDR3 region is CASSFDAKDTQYF. In DNA form, the CDR3 reads TGTGCCAGCAGTTTCGACGCCAAAGATACGCAGTATTTT. The variable domain in full, with the rest retrieved from reference TRBV28 and TRBJ2-3, is DVKVTQSSRYLVKRTGEKVFLECVQDMDHENMFWYRQDPGLGLRLIYFSYDVKMKEKGDIPEGYSVSREKKERFSLILESASTNQTSMYLCASSFDAKDTQYFGPGTRLTVL.

This clonotype has only a few counts. The chain couples TRBV7-6 to TRBJ1-2, with a tentative D call TRBD1 (6 bases). The CDR3 runs to 16 residues. The V and J ends lost 5 bases and 3 bases respectively, with 19 bases between them. Germline assignment: CDR1 SGHVS and CDR2 FNYEAQ. The CDR3 protein is CASSPQQGGEDYGYTF. The CDR3 coding sequence is TGTGCCAGCAGCCCCCAACAGGGAGGAGAAGACTATGGCTACACCTTC.

As regards this clonotype: Because it lacks the conserved phenylalanine or tryptophan at the end, this CDR3 is likely a read error. The chain links TRBV7-9 to TRBJ2-4; D gene ambiguous. The DNA end is a closer match to TRBJ2-7, so the J assignment may be wrong. The germline gives CDR1 SEHNR, CDR2 FQNEAQ (reference sequence). The length of the CDR3 is 14 residues. The CDR3 here is CASSLDTPTYEQYC. CDR3 bases: TGTGCCAGCAGCTTAGACACGCCGACCTACGAGCAGTACTGC.

The genes are TRBV3-1 and TRBJ1-1; D is perhaps TRBD1 (5 bases). Per germline, CDR1 LGHDT and CDR2 YNNKEL (reference sequence). Trimming left V 1 base short and J 4 bases short, with 10 bases between. The CDR3 is made up of 14 amino acids. CDR3 loop: CASSQGGEGTEAFF. The CDR3 DNA reads as TGTGCCAGCAGCCAAGGAGGGGAAGGCACTGAAGCTTTCTTT.

DNA of the CDR3: TGTGCCAGCAGTTACTCCGGGACAGGGGGGTTTAACTATGGCTACACCTTC. Its translation: CASSYSGTGGFNYGYTF. This rearrangement joins TRBV6-5 to TRBJ1-2; 11 positions agree with TRBD1. The CDR3 is 17 residues long. With 0 bases clipped from V and 1 base from J, the junction kept 4 bases outside the gene matches. CDR1 and CDR2 (germline): MNHEY, SVGAGI.

In this sample, this clonotype turned up a few times. This chain joins TRBV30 and TRBJ1-6, with D possibly being TRBD1 (5 bases). The CDR3 sequence is 13 residues long. With 1 base removed from V and 12 bases from J, the gap between germline ends came to 13 bases. Germline V gene lookup returns CDR1 GTSNPN and CDR2 SVGIG (reference sequence). In DNA form, the CDR3 reads TGTGCCTGGAGTGCCGAACGGGGGGAACCCCTCCACTTT. As protein: CAWSAERGEPLHF.

The chain recombines TRBV7-9 with TRBJ2-7; D possibly corresponds to TRBD1 (6 bases). The V and J ends lost 6 bases and 7 bases respectively, with 22 bases between them. Per germline, CDR1 SEHNR and CDR2 FQNEAQ (reference sequence). The CDR3 runs 15 residues. Here the CDR3 reads CASSQYLASGDEQYF. DNA for the CDR3: TGTGCCAGCAGTCAATACCTAGCCTCAGGGGATGAGCAGTACTTC.